This T cell receptor (beta chain) was captured in a study of PD-L1 blockade in urothelial cancer (dated by TCRdb to about 2017). The study in broad terms: Therapy was started around 2014 for all patients, and atezolizumab 1,200 mg was administered intravenously every 3 weeks. About 90% of the 29 patients were identified as males with urothelial cancer of bladder origin, and a prior smoking history was reported by 18 of 29 patients. Pretreatment tumor samples, along with matched peripheral blood serially collected before and after atezolizumab treatment, were subjected to TCR sequencing. Durable clinical benefit was defined as a progression-free survival longer than 6 months, and TCR features were additionally tested against progression-free survival and overall survival. An ECOG performance status of 0 or 1 was recorded for the patients, and 0 to 3 prior chemotherapy regimens had been received by the patients. Blood samples were analyzed 3 weeks after the start of treatment (second dose) and 6 weeks after the start of treatment. The study was an exploratory multi-omic analysis of somatic, immune and clinical correlates of response to PD-L1 blockade with atezolizumab in urothelial cancer. Pretreatment blood TCR-seq was available for about 27 patients, at least one posttreatment blood collection was obtained for about 24 patients, and tumor TCR-seq was available for about 24 patients. Blood samples gave median yields of about 140,000 T cells and 82,636 unique TCRs, along with a median clonality of 0.080. About 10 patients achieved durable clinical benefit and approximately 20 did not. Whole exome sequencing and RNA sequencing of pretreatment tumors were performed alongside TCR sequencing in the same patients. Here is what the overall study found, with its caveats: Improved progression-free and overall survival was associated with having pretreatment peripheral blood TCR clonality below the median. Because of the small sample size (n ≈ 27) and the many exploratory analyses performed, the results are intended to be regarded as hypothesis-generating. Patients with durable benefit showed greater expansion of tumor-associated TCR clones in peripheral blood 3 weeks after starting treatment (n of about 20, p = 0.022).

The time point label on this specimen signifies: pretreatment peripheral blood. The cohort comprised nearly 30 patients with locally advanced or metastatic urothelial carcinoma treated at Memorial Sloan Kettering on a trial protocol. Peripheral blood mononuclear cells were collected pretreatment and during treatment, with between 1 and 8 total time points obtained per patient. The Qiagen DNeasy Blood extraction kit was used to purify genomic DNA from total PBMCs and from tumor samples. PBMCs were collected pretreatment and during treatment and were isolated and stored as previously described. On this clone: No antigen is known for it. The sample holds no much larger clone one base away, and base qualities are not on file.

To estimate absolute template abundance from read counts, synthetic TCR analog templates were spiked into each PCR. Using the immunoSEQ assay, TCRbeta CDR3 regions were amplified from genomic DNA with bias-controlled V and J gene primers. Sequencing of rearranged TCRbeta segments was performed at approximately 20X coverage. The original pipeline was this. Clustering was used to correct sequencing errors, and CDR3s were annotated against IMGT to assign V, D and J genes. Out-of-frame and stop-codon sequences were excluded, and only productive TCRbeta rearrangements were used in downstream analyses. Clonality was calculated as one minus the Shannon entropy normalized by the log of the number of unique productive sequences. Fisher's exact test with Benjamini-Hochberg correction, using a cutoff of adjusted p below 0.01, was how clones that differed between time points or between blood and tumor were identified. TCRdb took over this immuneACCESS table, retaining in-frame rearrangements with V and J assigned. Such tables are incomplete; in checked studies, under half of the missing clones stem from an unresolved V gene, and the remainder is unexplained. The V and J calls and clone size are taken from that table; D and trimming were inferred from the DNA. The sample has roughly 52,000 clones on record, 79% of them singletons. About 10% of the sample rests with the top ten.

There are 14 amino acids in the CDR3, from cysteine to phenylalanine inclusive. Only the CDR3 DNA is retained, 42 bases long and in frame from the first base. The germline ends are 8 bases apart after V is trimmed by 0 bases and J by 6 bases. The germline V gene (reference sequence) specifies LNHDA as CDR1 and SQIVND as CDR2. The sequence derives from a man between 65 and 80 years old with urothelial cancer. The chain employs TRBV19 and TRBJ2-2; TRBD1 might be the D gene, on 5 matching bases. The sequencing here drew on PBMCs, taken around atezolizumab (anti-PD-L1) treatment. The sequenced DNA is TGTGCCAGTAGTATAGATCAGGGTCCCGGGGAGCTGTTTTTT. It is translated as CASSIDQGPGELFF.